This T cell receptor beta chain came from a study of Ad26.COV2.S vaccination and SARS-CoV-2 variants. Study information: Doses of Ad26.COV2.S were injected into muscle once or twice, 56 days apart.

The CDR3 length is 14 residues. V was trimmed by 3 bases and J by 6 bases, leaving 13 bases between them. CDR1 and CDR2 from the germline V gene are SGHRS and YFSETQ. Some clones are missing from TCRdb's copy, which holds only in-frame ones; the method was immunoSEQ multiplex PCR. This table has approximately 460,000 clones, nearly 90% appearing once. The sample's treatment: around 19 received Ad26.COV2.S at low or high dose, single or two shots; 5 received placebo; per-sample allocation not given. Sampling occurred on day 63 after the first vaccine or placebo injection. A Boston adult aged 18-55 years was the donor. Concerning this clone itself: Its specificity is unknown.

Study outcomes and limitations: Analyses that measured TCR breadth and depth may have underestimated total T cell responses. Placebo recipients had lower spike-specific TCR breadth than vaccine recipients.

Here the sequenced sample was peripheral blood, taken in a trial of Ad26.COV2.S vaccine versus placebo. This TCR derives from a person aged 18-65 years who received the Ad26.COV2.S COVID-19 vaccine or a placebo. V is TRBV5-1 and J is TRBJ2-1; possibly TRBD1 or TRBD2 for D (5 bases each). The CDR3 DNA follows: TGCGCCAGCAGCTGGGGGTCTGGGGGCAATGAGCAGTTCTTC. Translating gives CASSWGSGGNEQFF.